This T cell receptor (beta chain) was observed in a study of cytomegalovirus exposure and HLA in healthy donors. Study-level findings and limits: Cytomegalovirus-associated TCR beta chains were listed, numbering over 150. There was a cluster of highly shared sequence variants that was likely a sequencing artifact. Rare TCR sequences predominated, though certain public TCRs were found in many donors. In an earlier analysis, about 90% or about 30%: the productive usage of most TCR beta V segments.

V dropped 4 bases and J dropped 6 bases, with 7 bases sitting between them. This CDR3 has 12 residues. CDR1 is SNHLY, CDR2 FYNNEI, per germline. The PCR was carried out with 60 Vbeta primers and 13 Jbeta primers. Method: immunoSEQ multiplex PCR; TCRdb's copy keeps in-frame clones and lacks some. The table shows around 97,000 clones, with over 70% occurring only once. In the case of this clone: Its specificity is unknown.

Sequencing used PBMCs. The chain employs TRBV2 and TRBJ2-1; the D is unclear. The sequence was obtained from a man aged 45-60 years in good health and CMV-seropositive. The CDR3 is CASSAEVNEQFF. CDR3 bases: TGTGCCAGCAGTGCAGAAGTCAATGAGCAGTTCTTC.